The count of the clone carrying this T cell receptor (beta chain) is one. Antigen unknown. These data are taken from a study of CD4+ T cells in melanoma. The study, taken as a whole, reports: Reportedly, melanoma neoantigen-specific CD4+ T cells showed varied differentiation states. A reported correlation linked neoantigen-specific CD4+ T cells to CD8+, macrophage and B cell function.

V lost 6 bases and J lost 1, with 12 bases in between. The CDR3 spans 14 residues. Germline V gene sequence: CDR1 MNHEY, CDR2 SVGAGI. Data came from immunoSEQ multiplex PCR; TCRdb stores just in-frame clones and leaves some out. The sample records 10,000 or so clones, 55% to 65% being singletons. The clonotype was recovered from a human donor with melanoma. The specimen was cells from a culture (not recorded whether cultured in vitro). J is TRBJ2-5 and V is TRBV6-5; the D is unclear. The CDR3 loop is CASSDAPVQETQYF. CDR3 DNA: TGTGCCAGCAGCGACGCCCCTGTCCAAGAGACCCAGTACTTC.